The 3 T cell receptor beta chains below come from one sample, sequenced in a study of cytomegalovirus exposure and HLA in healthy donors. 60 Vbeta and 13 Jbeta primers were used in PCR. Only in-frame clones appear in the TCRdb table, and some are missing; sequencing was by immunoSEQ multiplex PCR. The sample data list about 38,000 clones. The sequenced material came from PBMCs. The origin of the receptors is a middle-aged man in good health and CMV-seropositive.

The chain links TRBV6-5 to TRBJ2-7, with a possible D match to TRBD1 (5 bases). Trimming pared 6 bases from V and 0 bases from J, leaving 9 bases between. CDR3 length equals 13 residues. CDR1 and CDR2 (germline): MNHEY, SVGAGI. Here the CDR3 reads CASRWTSSYEQYF. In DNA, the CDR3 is TGTGCCAGCAGGTGGACAAGCTCCTACGAGCAGTACTTC.

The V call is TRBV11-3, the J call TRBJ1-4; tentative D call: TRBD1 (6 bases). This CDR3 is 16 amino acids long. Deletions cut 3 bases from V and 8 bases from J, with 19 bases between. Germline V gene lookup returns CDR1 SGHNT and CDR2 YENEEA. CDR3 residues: CASSFIPQGTQEKLFF. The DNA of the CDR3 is TGTGCCAGCAGCTTCATCCCCCAGGGGACGCAGGAAAAACTGTTTTTT.

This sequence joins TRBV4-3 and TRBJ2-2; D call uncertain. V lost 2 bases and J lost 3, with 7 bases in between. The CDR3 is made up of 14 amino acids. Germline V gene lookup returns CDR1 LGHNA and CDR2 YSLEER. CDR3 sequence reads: CASSQRVYTGELFF. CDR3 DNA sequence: TGCGCCAGCAGCCAACGGGTCTACACCGGGGAGCTGTTTTTT.